The 25 T cell receptor beta chains listed next were all sequenced from one sample in a study of PD-1 blockade in mismatch repair-deficient tumors. Assay: immunoSEQ multiplex PCR; the TCRdb copy retains only in-frame clones and omits some. Of about 49,000 clones in the sample, under 85% were seen once. The sample in question was PBMCs, obtained before pembrolizumab treatment. These receptors originate from an adult with mismatch repair-deficient cancer.

The V and J genes are TRBV7-8 and TRBJ2-3; TRBD1 matches at 8 bases. There are 16 residues in the CDR3. Germline CDR1 SGHVS, CDR2 FQNEAQ. J gave up 0 bases and V 5 bases, and 7 bases lay outside the gene matches. CDR3 bases: TGTGCCAGCAGCGACGACAGGGGAACTAGCACAGATACGCAGTATTTT. Translating gives CASSDDRGTSTDTQYF.

The V and J genes are TRBV21-1 and TRBJ2-3; TRBD2 was called by the table and not checked on the DNA. TRBV21-1 is annotated as a pseudogene. CDR3 length: 17 residues. CDR3 in DNA: TGTGCCAGCAGCAAAGGTGTGGGCGGGACCGACGGGGAGACGCAGTATTTT. Protein: CASSKGVGGTDGETQYF.

This clone came up a few times. This sequence joins TRBV6-1 and TRBJ2-7; no clear D gene. There are 14 residues in the CDR3. Germline CDR1 MNHNS, CDR2 SASEGT. V shed 6 bases and J shed 2 bases, with 14 bases lying between them. CDR3 bases: TGTGCCAGCAGAGGTTGGCCCGTCACCTACGAGCAGTACTTC. This gives the protein CASRGWPVTYEQYF.

The chain employs TRBV4-2 and TRBJ2-7, with 13 bases matching TRBD2. In germline, CDR1 is LGHNA, CDR2 YNFKEQ. J gave up 1 base and V 0 bases, and 12 bases lay outside the gene matches. This CDR3 comprises 20 residues. The CDR3 sequence is CASSQDVALGTSGISYEQYF. The CDR3 DNA reads as TGTGCCAGCAGCCAAGATGTGGCCCTCGGGACTAGCGGGATATCCTACGAGCAGTACTTC.

The chain uses TRBV11-2 and TRBJ2-3; D possibly corresponds to TRBD2 (7 bases). V was shortened by 5 bases and J by 4 bases, with 16 bases between the two germline ends. This CDR3 contains 15 residues. Germline assignment: CDR1 SGHAT and CDR2 FQNNGV. The CDR3 DNA reads as TGTGCCAGCAGCCCACGCGGGGGCAACCCAGATACGCAGTATTTT. It specifies CASSPRGGNPDTQYF. Drawing the rest from reference TRBV11-2 and TRBJ2-3, the complete variable domain is EAGVAQSPRYKIIEKRQSVAFWCNPISGHATLYWYQQILGQGPKLLIQFQNNGVVDDSQLPKDRFSAERLKGVDSTLKIQPAKLEDSAVYLCASSPRGGNPDTQYFGPGTRLTVL.

The chain couples TRBV9 to TRBJ2-3, with a weak D call TRBD1 (5 bases). CDR1 and CDR2 from the germline V gene are SGDLS and YYNGEE. The CDR3 is 17 residues long. V lost 1 base to trimming and J lost 0 bases, with 15 bases between them. Here the CDR3 reads CASSVSDSLLSTDTQYF. The CDR3 DNA follows: TGTGCCAGCAGCGTATCTGACAGCCTCCTAAGCACAGATACGCAGTATTTT.

V usage is TRBV14 and J usage is TRBJ2-7, with 7 bases matching TRBD2. CDR1 is SGHDN, CDR2 FVKESK, per germline. Losses at the gene ends were 5 bases for V and 5 bases for J; bases not matched to a gene: 3. The CDR3 is made up of 12 amino acids. CDR3 amino acids: CASSWGGDEQYF. In nucleotides, the CDR3 is TGTGCCAGCAGCTGGGGGGGGGACGAGCAGTACTTC. Full variable domain (outside the CDR3, taken from reference TRBV14 and TRBJ2-7): EAGVTQFPSHSVIEKGQTVTLRCDPISGHDNLYWYRRVMGKEIKFLLHFVKESKQDESGMPNNRFLAERTGGTYSTLKVQPAELEDSGVYFCASSWGGDEQYFGPGTRLTVT.

The chain joins TRBV7-9 to TRBJ2-3; 12 nucleotides line up with TRBD2. The trim removed 0 bases at V and 4 bases at J, leaving 11 bases unmatched. Germline CDR1 is SEHNR and CDR2 is FQNEAQ (reference sequence). The CDR3 runs to 19 residues. Written as DNA, the CDR3 is TGTGCCAGCAGCTTAGCCCGTCTAGCGGGAGGGCATTCCCCAGATACGCAGTATTTT. Its translation is CASSLARLAGGHSPDTQYF.

The rearrangement joins TRBV5-4 to TRBJ2-3; D gene unclear. The length of the CDR3 is 13 residues. Trimming shortened V by 1 base and J by 5 bases, and 8 bases separated the two germline ends. Germline loops: CDR1 SGHNT, CDR2 YYREEE (reference sequence). The CDR3 nucleotides read TGTGCCAGCAGCTTGAGGTTTGTAGATACGCAGTATTTT. Translated: CASSLRFVDTQYF.

The chain employs TRBV9 and TRBJ2-1, with D unresolved. CDR1 and CDR2 from the germline V gene are SGDLS and YYNGEE. CDR3 length equals 15 residues. The V gene lost 0 bases and the J gene lost 4 bases, with 11 bases spanning the gap. CDR3 DNA sequence: TGTGCCAGCAGCGTAGCTGGGGTGGGGTACAATGAGCAGTTCTTC. Translating gives CASSVAGVGYNEQFF. The whole variable domain, filled in from reference TRBV9 and TRBJ2-1, reads DSGVTQTPKHLITATGQRVTLRCSPRSGDLSVYWYQQSLDQGLQFLIQYYNGEERAKGNILERFSAQQFPDLHSELNLSSLELGDSALYFCASSVAGVGYNEQFFGPGTRLTVL.

This chain links TRBV2 with TRBJ2-3, with 9 bases fitting TRBD2. The trim removed 3 bases at V and 8 bases at J, leaving 3 bases unmatched. CDR3 length: 13 amino acids. Per germline, CDR1 SNHLY and CDR2 FYNNEI. CDR3 coding DNA: TGTGCCAGCAGTGATAGCGGGAGAGGTACGCAGTATTTT. It encodes CASSDSGRGTQYF.

J is TRBJ1-2 and V is TRBV6-5; 7 bases line up with TRBD1. Germline trimming cut 2 bases from V and 3 bases from J; bases unmatched to any gene: 0. This CDR3 comprises 13 residues. Germline V CDR1 and CDR2: MNHEY, SVGAGI. The CDR3 loop is CASSYTGDYGYTF. In nucleotides, the CDR3 is TGTGCCAGCAGTTACACAGGGGACTATGGCTACACCTTC.

This clone was recorded a few times. The V call is TRBV6-1, the J call TRBJ1-5; D is unresolved. The ends were cut back, 4 bases at V and 7 bases at J, with 11 bases in the middle. Germline-derived CDR1 and CDR2 are MNHNS and SASEGT. The CDR3 is made up of 13 amino acids. The CDR3: CASSAQFQQPQHF. In DNA, the CDR3 is TGTGCCAGCAGTGCCCAGTTTCAACAGCCCCAGCATTTT.

V gene TRBV9 combines with J gene TRBJ1-1, with a tentative D call TRBD1 (5 bases). Per the germline V gene, CDR1 is SGDLS and CDR2 is YYNGEE. The CDR3 has 15 amino acids. The ends were cut back, 0 bases at V and 2 bases at J, with 11 bases in the middle. The CDR3: CASSVDGAFNTEAFF. CDR3 DNA: TGTGCCAGCAGCGTAGACGGGGCTTTTAACACTGAAGCTTTCTTT.

CDR3 protein: CASSSGLYEQYF. CDR3 nucleotide sequence: TGTGCCAGCAGTTCGGGCCTCTACGAGCAGTACTTC. V and J are TRBV28 and TRBJ2-7; D not certain. The CDR3 length is 12 residues. Germline values: CDR1 MDHEN, CDR2 SYDVKM. V was shortened by 4 bases and J by 3 bases, with 7 bases between the two germline ends.

The genes are TRBV7-3 and TRBJ1-3; D uncertain. The CDR3 is made up of 13 amino acids. Germline-derived CDR1 and CDR2 are SGHTA and FQGTGA. Deletions cut 5 bases from V and 0 bases from J, with 5 bases between. The CDR3 DNA is TGTGCCAGCAGCCTAGGCTCTGGAAACACCATATATTTT. This sequence encodes CASSLGSGNTIYF.

The rearrangement uses TRBV20-1 and TRBJ2-7; D gene uncertain. The V gene lost 3 bases and the J gene lost 3 bases, with 6 bases spanning the gap. CDR1 and CDR2 from the germline V gene are DFQATT and SNEGSKA (reference sequence). The CDR3 length is 11 residues. DNA for the CDR3: TGCAGTGCTAGGGTTAACTACGAGCAGTACTTC. It encodes CSARVNYEQYF.

The chain links TRBV2 to TRBJ2-2; the D gene is possibly TRBD1 (6 bases). Germline lookup yields CDR1 SNHLY and CDR2 FYNNEI. The CDR3 length is 13 residues. Between the trimmed V and J ends, which lost 6 bases and 5 bases, there was a span of 10 bases. The DNA of the CDR3 is TGTGCCAGCAGGGGACACGGGACCGGGGAGCTGTTTTTT. Translation gives CASRGHGTGELFF. Complete variable domain (other parts from reference TRBV2 and TRBJ2-2): EPEVTQTPSHQVTQMGQEVILRCVPISNHLYFYWYRQILGQKVEFLVSFYNNEISEKSEIFDDQFSVERPDGSNFTLKIRSTKLEDSAMYFCASRGHGTGELFFGEGSRLTVL.

The rearrangement joins TRBV7-9 to TRBJ2-7; the match to TRBD2 covers 9 bases. CDR3 length equals 15 residues. V shed 5 bases, J shed 4 bases, and the junction held 9 bases outside the gene matches. Per germline, CDR1 SEHNR and CDR2 FQNEAQ (reference sequence). CDR3 protein: CASSPLAGVGYEQYF. CDR3 DNA: TGTGCCAGCAGCCCATTAGCGGGAGTTGGATACGAGCAGTACTTC.

The chain joins TRBV10-3 to TRBJ1-4, with D unresolved. V lost 0 bases and J 9 bases, leaving 8 bases between the germline ends. The CDR3 loop spans 13 amino acids. The V gene's germline CDR1 is ENHRY and CDR2 SYGVKD. CDR3: CAISESGTQKLFF. The CDR3 nucleotides are TGTGCCATCAGTGAGTCGGGAACCCAAAAACTGTTTTTT.

Here the CDR3 DNA reads TGTGCCAGCAGTGTTAGCGTAACTAGCACAGATACGCAGTATTTT. Encoded protein: CASSVSVTSTDTQYF. The V call is TRBV2, the J call TRBJ2-3, with D perhaps matching TRBD2 (5 bases). V lost 4 bases and J lost 0, with 11 bases in between. Germline V gene sequence: CDR1 SNHLY, CDR2 FYNNEI. The CDR3 spans 15 residues.

This chain links TRBV29-1 with TRBJ2-7, with 8 positions matching TRBD1. The CDR3 is 13 amino acids. Germline V gene sequence: CDR1 SQVTM, CDR2 ANQGSEA. V was pared by 2 bases and J by 5 bases, with 5 bases of the junction left unmatched. CDR3 DNA sequence: TGCAGCGTTGAAAAAGACAGGGGTCACGAGCAGTACTTC. Translated, it gives CSVEKDRGHEQYF.

This clone has a handful of counts. CDR3 bases: TGTGCCAGCAGTCTACAGGGTTCTCAGCCCCAGCATTTT. It specifies CASSLQGSQPQHF. The rearrangement links TRBV7-9 to TRBJ1-5, with D perhaps matching TRBD1 (6 bases). Trimming stripped 6 bases from V and 6 bases from J, with 12 bases between. The CDR3 has 13 amino acids. Per germline, CDR1 SEHNR and CDR2 FQNEAQ (reference sequence).

Here the CDR3 DNA reads TGTGCCTGGAGGAAGGGTAATGAAAAACTGTTTTTT. Translating it yields CAWRKGNEKLFF. The chain has TRBV30 and TRBJ1-4; D not certain. The CDR3 covers 12 residues. Per the germline V gene, CDR1 is GTSNPN and CDR2 is SVGIG (reference sequence). Between the trimmed V and J ends, which lost 3 bases and 4 bases, there was a span of 6 bases.

This clone was recorded once. This rearrangement joins TRBV2 to TRBJ2-3; D is unclear. CDR1 is SNHLY, CDR2 FYNNEI, per germline. The CDR3 spans 12 residues. V was pared by 5 bases and J by 2 bases, with 5 bases between. The CDR3 is CASSFHTDTQYF. DNA for the CDR3: TGTGCCAGCAGTTTCCACACAGATACGCAGTATTTT.